A selection of T cell receptor beta chains follows, all from one sample in a study of patients and donors after allogeneic stem cell transplantation. TCRdb itself ran the RT-PCR reads through MiXCR, one entry per CDR3 protein. The table has approximately 170,000 distinct CDR3 sequences, around 30% seen once. The sample consisted of blood, either unsorted or a sorted T cell fraction (not recorded which). These receptors all come from a human donor who was either an allogeneic HSCT recipient or a stem cell or donor lymphocyte infusion donor (not recorded which). It is not recorded whose cells these are; they may come from a transplant donor. Both conserved end residues are part of each CDR3. The order of the fields is J gene, V gene, clone size, D gene, CDR3 protein, CDR3 DNA. D genes are given only for firm matches. Size values are once, few and many counts, or a class for expanded clones, and some rows have none.

j_call: TRBJ2-5
v_call: TRBV5-1
clone_size: NA
d_call: TRBD2
cdr3_aa: CASSRGLAGKETQYF
cdr3_nt: TGCGCCAGCAGCCGAGGACTAGCGGGAAAGGAGACCCAGTACTTC

j_call: TRBJ2-7
v_call: TRBV20-1
clone_size: NA
d_call: NA
cdr3_aa: CSASHPFAGTAYEQYF
cdr3_nt: TGCAGTGCTTCCCACCCCTTCGCCGGGACGGCCTACGAGCAGTACTTC

j_call: TRBJ2-7
v_call: TRBV27
clone_size: NA
d_call: TRBD2
cdr3_aa: CASSYLQTSGSSEQYF
cdr3_nt: TGTGCCAGCAGTTACCTTCAGACTAGCGGGAGTAGCGAGCAGTACTTC

j_call: TRBJ1-1
v_call: TRBV6-6
clone_size: few
d_call: NA
cdr3_aa: CASSYPLADYPDAFF
cdr3_nt: TGTGCCAGCAGTTACCCACTAGCGGACTACCCCGATGCTTTCTTT

j_call: TRBJ2-7
v_call: TRBV5-1
clone_size: few
d_call: TRBD1
cdr3_aa: CASSLFGTGDYEQYF
cdr3_nt: TGCGCCAGCAGCTTGTTCGGGACAGGGGACTACGAGCAGTACTTC

j_call: TRBJ2-3
v_call: TRBV29-1
clone_size: NA
d_call: NA
cdr3_aa: CSVGWRDRTDTQYF
cdr3_nt: TGCAGCGTTGGGTGGCGGGATCGCACAGATACGCAGTATTTT

j_call: TRBJ2-7
v_call: TRBV12-3/TRBV12-4
clone_size: once
d_call: TRBD1
cdr3_aa: CASSGDRDSYEQYF
cdr3_nt: TGTGCCAGCAGTGGGGACAGGGACTCCTACGAGCAGTACTTC

j_call: TRBJ1-3
v_call: TRBV7-8
clone_size: few
d_call: NA
cdr3_aa: CASSTDKASGNTIYF
cdr3_nt: TGTGCCAGCAGCACCGATAAAGCCTCTGGAAACACCATATATTTT

j_call: TRBJ2-1
v_call: TRBV27
clone_size: NA
d_call: NA
cdr3_aa: CASSPAGAGFYNEQFF
cdr3_nt: TGTGCCAGCAGCCCAGCGGGCGCGGGTTTTTACAATGAGCAGTTCTTC

j_call: TRBJ2-5
v_call: TRBV7-9
clone_size: few
d_call: NA
cdr3_aa: CASSLYTQETQYF
cdr3_nt: TGTGCCAGCAGCCTCTATACCCAAGAGACCCAGTACTTC

j_call: TRBJ2-2
v_call: TRBV6-5
clone_size: NA
d_call: NA
cdr3_aa: CASSHVAVLNTGELFF
cdr3_nt: TGTGCCAGCAGTCATGTAGCGGTTCTGAACACCGGGGAGCTGTTTTTT

j_call: TRBJ2-7
v_call: TRBV20-1
clone_size: few
d_call: TRBD1
cdr3_aa: CSAEGQVSYEQYF
cdr3_nt: TGCAGTGCTGAGGGACAGGTTAGCTACGAGCAGTACTTC

j_call: TRBJ2-4
v_call: TRBV12-3/TRBV12-4
clone_size: NA
d_call: TRBD2
cdr3_aa: CASSLWWPSSGAKNIQYF
cdr3_nt: TGTGCCAGCAGTTTATGGTGGCCCTCTAGCGGAGCCAAAAACATTCAGTACTTC

j_call: TRBJ2-1
v_call: TRBV5-1
clone_size: NA
d_call: TRBD2
cdr3_aa: CASGPTGTSGNEQFF
cdr3_nt: TGCGCCAGCGGACCTACCGGGACTAGCGGAAATGAGCAGTTCTTC

j_call: TRBJ2-1
v_call: TRBV10-3
clone_size: NA
d_call: NA
cdr3_aa: CATRTDYNEQFF
cdr3_nt: TGTGCCACCAGGACCGACTACAATGAGCAGTTCTTC

j_call: TRBJ2-6
v_call: TRBV30
clone_size: NA
d_call: TRBD2
cdr3_aa: CARGGTSTSGANVLTF
cdr3_nt: TGTGCCCGAGGCGGGACTAGCACCTCTGGGGCCAACGTCCTGACTTTC

j_call: TRBJ2-5
v_call: TRBV5-1
clone_size: NA
d_call: NA
cdr3_aa: CASSSRQIQETQYF
cdr3_nt: TGCGCCAGCAGCTCCCGACAGATCCAAGAGACCCAGTACTTC

j_call: TRBJ1-4
v_call: TRBV27
clone_size: many
d_call: TRBD1
cdr3_aa: CASRPRTGGTEKLFF
cdr3_nt: TGTGCCAGCAGACCTCGTACAGGGGGCACTGAAAAACTGTTTTTT

j_call: TRBJ1-5
v_call: TRBV12-3/TRBV12-4
clone_size: NA
d_call: TRBD1
cdr3_aa: CASSLATGVGNQPQHF
cdr3_nt: TGTGCCAGCAGTTTAGCGACAGGGGTCGGCAATCAGCCCCAGCATTTT